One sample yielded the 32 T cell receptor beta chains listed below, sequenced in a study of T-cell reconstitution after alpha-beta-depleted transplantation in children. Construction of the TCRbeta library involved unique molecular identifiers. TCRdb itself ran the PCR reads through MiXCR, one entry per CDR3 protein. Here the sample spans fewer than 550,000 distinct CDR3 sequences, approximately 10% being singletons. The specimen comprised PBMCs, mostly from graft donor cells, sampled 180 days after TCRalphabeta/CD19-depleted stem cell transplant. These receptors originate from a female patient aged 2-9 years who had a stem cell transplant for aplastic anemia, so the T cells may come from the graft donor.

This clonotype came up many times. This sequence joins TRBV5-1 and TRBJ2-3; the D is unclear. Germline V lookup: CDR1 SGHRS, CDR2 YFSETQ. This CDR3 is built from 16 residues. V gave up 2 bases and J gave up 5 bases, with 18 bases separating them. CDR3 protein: CASSFGSTGAGDTQYF. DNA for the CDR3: TGCGCCAGCAGCTTCGGGTCGACCGGAGCAGGAGATACGCAGTATTTT. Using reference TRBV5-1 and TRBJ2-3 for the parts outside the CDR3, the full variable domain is KAGVTQTPRYLIKTRGQQVTLSCSPISGHRSVSWYQQTPGQGLQFLFEYFSETQRNKGNFPGRFSGRQFSNSRSEMNVSTLELGDSALYLCASSFGSTGAGDTQYFGPGTRLTVL.

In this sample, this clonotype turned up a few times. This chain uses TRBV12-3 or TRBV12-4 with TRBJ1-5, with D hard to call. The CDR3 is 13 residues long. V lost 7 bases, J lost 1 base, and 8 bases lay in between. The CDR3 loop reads CASTSGSNQPQHF. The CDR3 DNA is TGTGCCAGCACTTCGGGGAGCAATCAGCCCCAGCATTTT.

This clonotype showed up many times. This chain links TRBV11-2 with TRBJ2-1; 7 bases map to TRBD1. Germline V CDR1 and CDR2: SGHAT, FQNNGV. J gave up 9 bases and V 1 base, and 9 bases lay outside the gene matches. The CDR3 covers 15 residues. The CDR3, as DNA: TGTGCCAGCAGCTTAGGAGGACAGGCTAGCAGTGAGCAGTTCTTC. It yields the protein CASSLGGQASSEQFF.

CDR3 sequence (DNA): TGTGCCAGCACTGAGACAACTCATAATCAGCCCCAGCATTTT. This gives the protein CASTETTHNQPQHF. The V call is TRBV2, the J call TRBJ1-5; D is undetermined. V was shortened by 7 bases and J by 4 bases, with 14 bases between the two germline ends. This CDR3 contains 14 residues. Germline lookup yields CDR1 SNHLY and CDR2 FYNNEI.

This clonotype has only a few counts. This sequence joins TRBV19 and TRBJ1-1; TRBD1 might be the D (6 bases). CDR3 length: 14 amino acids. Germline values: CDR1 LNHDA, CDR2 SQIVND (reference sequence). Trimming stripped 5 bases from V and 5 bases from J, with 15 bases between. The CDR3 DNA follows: TGTGCCAGTAGTTGGGGACAATACGGGACTGAAGCTTTCTTT. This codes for CASSWGQYGTEAFF. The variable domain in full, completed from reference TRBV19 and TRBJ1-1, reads DGGITQSPKYLFRKEGQNVTLSCEQNLNHDAMYWYRQDPGQGLRLIYYSQIVNDFQKGDIAEGYSVSREKKESFPLTVTSAQKNPTAFYLCASSWGQYGTEAFFGQGTRLTVV.

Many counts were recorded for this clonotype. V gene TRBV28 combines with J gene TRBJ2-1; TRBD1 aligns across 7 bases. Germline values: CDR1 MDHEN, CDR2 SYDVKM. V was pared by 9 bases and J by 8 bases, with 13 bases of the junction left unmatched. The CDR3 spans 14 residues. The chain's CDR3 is CASYRGRVVDEQFF. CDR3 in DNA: TGTGCCAGTTACAGGGGAAGGGTTGTCGATGAGCAGTTCTTC.

CDR3 sequence: CASGLAGFYEQYV. CDR3 coding DNA: TGTGCCAGCGGATTAGCGGGTTTCTACGAGCAGTACGTC. This chain connects TRBV12-3 or TRBV12-4 to TRBJ2-7, with 7 nucleotides matching TRBD2. The CDR3 contains 13 residues. V was pared by 8 bases and J by 3 bases, with 7 bases of the junction left unmatched.

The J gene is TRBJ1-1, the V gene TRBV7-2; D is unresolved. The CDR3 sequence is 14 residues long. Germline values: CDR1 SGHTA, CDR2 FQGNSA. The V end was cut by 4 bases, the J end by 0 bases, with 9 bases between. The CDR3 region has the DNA TGTGCCAGCAGCTGGGAGGGTATGAACACTGAAGCTTTCTTT. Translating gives CASSWEGMNTEAFF. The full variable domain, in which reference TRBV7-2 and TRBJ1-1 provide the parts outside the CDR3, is GAGVSQSPSNKVTEKGKDVELRCDPISGHTALYWYRQSLGQGLEFLIYFQGNSAPDKSGLPSDRFSAERTGGSVSTLTIQRTQQEDSAVYLCASSWEGMNTEAFFGQGTRLTVV.

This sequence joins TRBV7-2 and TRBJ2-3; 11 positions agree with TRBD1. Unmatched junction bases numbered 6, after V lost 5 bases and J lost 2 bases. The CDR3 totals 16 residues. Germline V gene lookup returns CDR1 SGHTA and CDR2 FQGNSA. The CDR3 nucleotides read TGTGCCAGCAGCCTAGGGGACAGGGGGTACACAGATACGCAGTATTTT. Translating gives CASSLGDRGYTDTQYF.

In DNA, the CDR3 is TGTGCCAGCACCTTCGGGACTACTCGCAACGAGCGGTACGTC. Its translation is CASTFGTTRNERYV. The chain is built from TRBV2 and TRBJ2-7; 7 nucleotides line up with TRBD2. The CDR3 extends over 14 amino acids. Germline V gene lookup returns CDR1 SNHLY and CDR2 FYNNEI.

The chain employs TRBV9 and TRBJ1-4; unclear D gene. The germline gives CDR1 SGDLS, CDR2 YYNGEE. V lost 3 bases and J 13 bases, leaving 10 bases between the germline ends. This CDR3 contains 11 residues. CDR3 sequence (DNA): TGTGCCAGCAGCGGACGACGGATACTGTTTTTT. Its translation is CASSGRRILFF.

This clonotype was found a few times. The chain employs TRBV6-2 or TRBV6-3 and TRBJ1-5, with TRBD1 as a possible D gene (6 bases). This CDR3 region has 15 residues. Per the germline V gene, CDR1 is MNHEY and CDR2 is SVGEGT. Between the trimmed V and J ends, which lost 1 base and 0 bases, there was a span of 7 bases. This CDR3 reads CASSYWTVSNQPQHF. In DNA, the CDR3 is TGTGCCAGCAGTTACTGGACAGTTAGCAATCAGCCCCAGCATTTT.

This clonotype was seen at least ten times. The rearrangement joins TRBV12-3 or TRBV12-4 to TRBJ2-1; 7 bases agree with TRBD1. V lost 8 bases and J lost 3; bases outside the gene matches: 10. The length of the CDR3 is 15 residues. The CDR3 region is CASASPGQYYNEQFF. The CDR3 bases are TGTGCCAGCGCTTCCCCGGGACAGTACTACAATGAGCAGTTCTTC.

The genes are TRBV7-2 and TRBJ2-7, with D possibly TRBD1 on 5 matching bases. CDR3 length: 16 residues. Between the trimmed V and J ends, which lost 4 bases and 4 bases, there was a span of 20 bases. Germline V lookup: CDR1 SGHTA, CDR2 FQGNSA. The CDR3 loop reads CASSSSSGNPIYEQYF. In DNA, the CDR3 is TGTGCCAGCAGCTCCAGTTCAGGGAATCCCATATACGAGCAGTACTTC.

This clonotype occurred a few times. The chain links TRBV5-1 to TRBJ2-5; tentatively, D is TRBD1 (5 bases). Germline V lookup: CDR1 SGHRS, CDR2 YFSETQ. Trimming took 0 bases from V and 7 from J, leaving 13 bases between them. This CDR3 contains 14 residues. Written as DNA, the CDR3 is TGCGCCAGCAGCTTGGGGGCAGGGATTGGGACCCAGTACTTC. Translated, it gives CASSLGAGIGTQYF.

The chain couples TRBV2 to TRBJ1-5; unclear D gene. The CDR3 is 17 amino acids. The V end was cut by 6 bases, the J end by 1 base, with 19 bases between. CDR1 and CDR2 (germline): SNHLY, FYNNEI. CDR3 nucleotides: TGTGCCAGCAGCCTGAGTTGGGTCTTGGGGAGCAATCAGCCCCAGCATTTT. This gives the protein CASSLSWVLGSNQPQHF.

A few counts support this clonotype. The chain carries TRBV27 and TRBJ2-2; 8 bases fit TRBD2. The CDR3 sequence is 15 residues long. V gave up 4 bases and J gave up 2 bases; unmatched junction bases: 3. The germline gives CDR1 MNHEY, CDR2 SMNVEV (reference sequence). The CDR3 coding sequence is TGTGCCAGCAGTTATAGCGGGAAAAACACCGGGGAGCTGTTTTTT. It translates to CASSYSGKNTGELFF.

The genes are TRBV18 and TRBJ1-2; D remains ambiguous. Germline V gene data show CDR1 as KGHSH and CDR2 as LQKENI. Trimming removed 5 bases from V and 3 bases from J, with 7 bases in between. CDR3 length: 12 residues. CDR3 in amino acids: CASSEGDYGYTF. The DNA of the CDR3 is TGTGCCAGCTCAGAAGGAGACTATGGCTACACCTTC.

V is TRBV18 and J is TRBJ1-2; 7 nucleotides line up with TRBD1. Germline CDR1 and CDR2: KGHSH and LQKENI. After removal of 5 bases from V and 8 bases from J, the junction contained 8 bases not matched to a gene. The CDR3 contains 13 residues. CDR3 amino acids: CASSMTGSEGYTF. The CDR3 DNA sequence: TGTGCCAGCTCAATGACAGGGTCGGAAGGCTACACCTTC.

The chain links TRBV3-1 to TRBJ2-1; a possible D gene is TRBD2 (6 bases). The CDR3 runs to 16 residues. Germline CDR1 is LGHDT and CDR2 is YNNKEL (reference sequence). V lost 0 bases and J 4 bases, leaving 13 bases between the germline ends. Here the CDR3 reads CASSQDPGVIYNEQFF. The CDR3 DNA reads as TGTGCCAGCAGCCAAGATCCGGGAGTAATTTACAATGAGCAGTTCTTC.

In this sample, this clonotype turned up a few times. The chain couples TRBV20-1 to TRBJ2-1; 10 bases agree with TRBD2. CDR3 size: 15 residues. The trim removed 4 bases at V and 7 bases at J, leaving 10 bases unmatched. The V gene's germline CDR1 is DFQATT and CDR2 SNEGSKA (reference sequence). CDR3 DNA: TGCAGTGCTACCCAAAGCGGGAGGGCCTGGAATGAGCAGTTCTTC. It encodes CSATQSGRAWNEQFF.

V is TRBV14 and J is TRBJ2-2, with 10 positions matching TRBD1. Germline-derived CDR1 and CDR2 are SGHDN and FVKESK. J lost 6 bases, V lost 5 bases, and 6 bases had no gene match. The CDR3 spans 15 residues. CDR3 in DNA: TGTGCCAGCAGCTCCGACAGGGGGCGCCCCGGGGAGCTGTTTTTT. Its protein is CASSSDRGRPGELFF.

In nucleotides, the CDR3 is TGCAGCGTTGAAAATATAGGGCTGTCTGGGGCCAACGTCCTGACTTTC. Residues: CSVENIGLSGANVLTF. The V gene is TRBV29-1, the J gene TRBJ2-6; the D is unclear. Trimming removed 2 bases at V and 1 base at J, with 12 bases between. Germline values: CDR1 SQVTM, CDR2 ANQGSEA. This CDR3 contains 16 residues.

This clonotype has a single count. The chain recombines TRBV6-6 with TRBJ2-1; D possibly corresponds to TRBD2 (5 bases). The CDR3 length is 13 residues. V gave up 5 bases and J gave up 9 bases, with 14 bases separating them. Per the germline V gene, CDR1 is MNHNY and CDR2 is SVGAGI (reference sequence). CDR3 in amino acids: CASSASGKGEQFF. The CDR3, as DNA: TGTGCCAGCAGTGCCAGCGGTAAGGGTGAGCAGTTCTTC.

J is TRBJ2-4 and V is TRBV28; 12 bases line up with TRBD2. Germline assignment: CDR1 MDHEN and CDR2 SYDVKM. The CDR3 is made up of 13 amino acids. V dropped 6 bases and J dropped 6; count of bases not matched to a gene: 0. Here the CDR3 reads CASRLAGGNIQYF. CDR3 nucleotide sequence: TGTGCCAGCAGACTAGCGGGGGGAAACATTCAGTACTTC.

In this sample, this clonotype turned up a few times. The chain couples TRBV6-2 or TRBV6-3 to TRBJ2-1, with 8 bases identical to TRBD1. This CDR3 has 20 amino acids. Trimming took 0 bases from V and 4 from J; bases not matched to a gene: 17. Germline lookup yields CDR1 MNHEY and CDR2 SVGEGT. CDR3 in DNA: TGTGCCAGCAGTTACTCCTTAGTAGCGGAGTCCAGGGGGCTTTACAATGAGCAGTTCTTC. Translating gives CASSYSLVAESRGLYNEQFF.

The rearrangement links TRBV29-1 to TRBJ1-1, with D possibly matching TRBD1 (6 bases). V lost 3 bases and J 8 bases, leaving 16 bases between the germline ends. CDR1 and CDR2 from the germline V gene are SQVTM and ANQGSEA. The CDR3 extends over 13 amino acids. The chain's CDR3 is CSVEYSRDMEAFF. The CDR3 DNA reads TGCAGCGTTGAGTATTCGCGGGACATGGAAGCTTTCTTT.

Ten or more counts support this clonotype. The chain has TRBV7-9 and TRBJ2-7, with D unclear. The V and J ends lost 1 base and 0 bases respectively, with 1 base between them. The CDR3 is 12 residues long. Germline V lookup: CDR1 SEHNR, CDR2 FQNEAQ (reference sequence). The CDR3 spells CASSLVSYEQYF. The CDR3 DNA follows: TGTGCCAGCAGCTTAGTCTCCTACGAGCAGTACTTC.

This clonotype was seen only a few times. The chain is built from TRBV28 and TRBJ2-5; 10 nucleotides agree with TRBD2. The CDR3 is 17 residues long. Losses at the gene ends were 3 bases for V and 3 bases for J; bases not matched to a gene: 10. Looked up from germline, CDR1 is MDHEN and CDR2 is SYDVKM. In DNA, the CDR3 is TGTGCCAGCAGTTTTGCCCCCGGGCTAGCGGGAGAAGAGACCCAGTACTTC. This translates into CASSFAPGLAGEETQYF. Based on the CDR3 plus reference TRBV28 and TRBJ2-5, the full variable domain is DVKVTQSSRYLVKRTGEKVFLECVQDMDHENMFWYRQDPGLGLRLIYFSYDVKMKEKGDIPEGYSVSREKKERFSLILESASTNQTSMYLCASSFAPGLAGEETQYFGPGTRLLVL.

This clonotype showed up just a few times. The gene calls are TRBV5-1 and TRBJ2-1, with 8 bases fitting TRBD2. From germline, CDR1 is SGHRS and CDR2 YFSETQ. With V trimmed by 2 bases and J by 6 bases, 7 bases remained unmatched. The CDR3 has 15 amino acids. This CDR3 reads CASSFQRELGNEQFF. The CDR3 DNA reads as TGCGCCAGCAGCTTTCAGCGGGAGCTTGGCAATGAGCAGTTCTTC.

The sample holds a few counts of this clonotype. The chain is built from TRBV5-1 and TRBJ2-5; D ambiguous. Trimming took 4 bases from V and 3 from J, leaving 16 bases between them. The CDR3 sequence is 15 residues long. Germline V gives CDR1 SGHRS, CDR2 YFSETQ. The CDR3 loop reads CASSLQDRHKETQYF. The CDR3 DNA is TGCGCCAGCAGCCTCCAGGATCGGCATAAAGAGACCCAGTACTTC.

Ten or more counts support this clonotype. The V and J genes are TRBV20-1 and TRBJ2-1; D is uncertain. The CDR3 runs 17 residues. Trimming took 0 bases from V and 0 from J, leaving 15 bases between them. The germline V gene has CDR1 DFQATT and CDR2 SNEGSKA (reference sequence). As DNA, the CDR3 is TGCAGTGCTAGAGATCCAGAGCGTCAGAGCTCCTACAATGAGCAGTTCTTC. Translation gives CSARDPERQSSYNEQFF.